This T cell receptor beta chain was obtained from a study of response to subunit inactivated influenza vaccine. TCRdb analysed the RT-PCR reads with MiXCR anew, one entry per CDR3 protein. Of hundreds of thousands of distinct CDR3 sequences listed, more than 15% are singletons. V dropped 3 bases and J dropped 1; count of bases not matched to a gene: 2. This CDR3 region has 15 residues. This clonotype was seen at least ten times. The TCR sequence derives from a man aged 45-65 years who received an inactivated influenza vaccine. The J gene is TRBJ2-2, the V gene TRBV12-3 or TRBV12-4; 7 nucleotides line up with TRBD1. The sample here was PBMCs from blood, taken about 12 days after vaccination. CDR3 sequence: CASSFAGGNTGELFF. The CDR3, as DNA: TGTGCCAGCAGTTTCGCAGGGGGGAACACCGGGGAGCTGTTTTTT.